This T cell receptor beta chain originates from a study of blood T cell repertoires in COVID-19. Study as a whole: Both acute and convalescent COVID-19 samples were obtained from the United States, Italy and Spain. In each case, the material was cDNA or gDNA derived from T cells, B-cell-depleted T cells, or PBMCs.

The CDR3 sequence is 13 residues long. Between the trimmed V and J ends, which lost 2 bases and 10 bases, there was a span of 14 bases. In the source study's methods: Estimation of nucleated cell counts relied on the amplification of reference gene primers. The repertoire was sequenced with immunoSEQ multiplex PCR; TCRdb's copy has only in-frame clones and lacks some. Clone size and V and J calls were adopted from that table, with D and trimming inferred from the DNA. The data show roughly 220,000 clones, around 90% seen once. This TCR came from a man between 60 and 75 years old with acute or convalescent COVID-19. Sequenced sample: peripheral blood. The V call is TRBV12-3 or TRBV12-4, the J call TRBJ2-5; the D gene is possibly TRBD1 (7 bases). The CDR3: CASSLRAGGIQYF. The CDR3 nucleotides read TGTGCCAGCAGTTTAAGGGCAGGGGGGATCCAGTACTTC.